The entry below describes one T cell receptor (beta chain). The source of the sample is a study of regulatory T cells in long-lasting Graves disease. Time point indicated: newly diagnosed GD, antithyroid drugs for less than 3 months. The TCR library used RNA extracted from PBMCs. Looked up from germline, CDR1 is SGHRS and CDR2 is YFSETQ. Trimming cost V 5 bases and J 5 bases; bases outside gene matches: 3. This CDR3 region has 12 residues. CDR3-region Arm-PCR and iRepertoire HTBI primers produced the TCR beta libraries. TCRdb re-analysed the multiplex PCR reads in MiXCR, keeping a single row per CDR3 protein. This repertoire shows 350,000 to 550,000 distinct CDR3 sequences, about 14% found once; its top ten account for approximately 19%. This sample was shared with a second study, whose subject was T cells in Graves' hyperthyroidism and ophthalmopathy.

The chain uses TRBV5-1 and TRBJ2-5; TRBD1 agrees at 7 bases. This sequence originates from a woman aged 50 to 60 with Graves disease. Here the sequenced sample was peripheral blood mononuclear cells (PBMCs), taken at new diagnosis, from a patient treated with antithyroid drugs. In DNA form, the CDR3 reads TGCGCCAGCAGTACAGGGGACGAGACCCAGTACTTC. Protein sequence: CASSTGDETQYF.